The rows below give T cell receptor beta chains drawn from one sample of a study of blood T cell repertoires in COVID-19. Produced via immunoSEQ multiplex PCR; TCRdb's table is partial and in-frame only. The sample includes approximately 260,000 clones, about 88% of them seen just once. Sequencing was carried out using peripheral blood. Receptors originate from a woman in her forties who had recovered from COVID-19. Both conserved end residues are part of each CDR3. The D gene is left open where the match is weak.

d_call	v_call	cdr3_length	j_call	cdr3_aa	cdr3_nt
TRBD1	TRBV5-8	14	TRBJ1-4	CASSLEQGNEKLFF	TGTGCCAGCAGCTTAGAACAGGGGAACGAAAAACTGTTTTTT
.	TRBV7-6	16	TRBJ2-7	CASSLEPRGSLSEQYF	TGTGCCAGCAGTCTCGAGCCCCGGGGGAGTCTCTCCGAGCAGTACTTC
TRBD1	TRBV6-6	13	TRBJ1-1	CASSSGGLAEAFF	TGTGCCAGCAGTTCAGGGGGGCTGGCTGAAGCTTTCTTT
.	TRBV7-2	13	TRBJ2-2	CASTSHYTGELFF	TGTGCCAGCACCAGTCATTACACCGGGGAGCTGTTTTTT
.	TRBV5-8	13	TRBJ1-1	CASSLQDLTEAFF	TGTGCCAGCAGCTTGCAGGATCTCACTGAAGCTTTCTTT
TRBD1	TRBV18	15	TRBJ1-4	CASSPRQGAKEKLFF	TGTGCCAGCTCACCAAGGCAGGGGGCGAAGGAAAAACTGTTTTTT
.	TRBV3-1/TRBV3-2	12	TRBJ2-7	CASSQVGSEQYF	TGTGCCAGCAGCCAAGTCGGGAGCGAGCAGTACTTC
TRBD1	TRBV10-3	15	TRBJ2-5	CAIGKGQGGQETQYF	TGTGCCATCGGGAAGGGACAGGGGGGCCAAGAGACCCAGTACTTC
.	TRBV28	15	TRBJ2-3	CASSLRTVETDTQYF	TGTGCCAGCAGTCTAAGGACAGTCGAGACAGATACGCAGTATTTT
.	TRBV6-2/TRBV6-3	14	TRBJ2-3	CASSASYPGDTQYF	TGTGCCAGCAGCGCCTCCTATCCAGGAGATACGCAGTATTTT
TRBD1	TRBV5-3	14	TRBJ2-3	CARSPRQGTDTQYF	TGTGCCAGAAGCCCGAGACAGGGAACAGATACGCAGTATTTT
TRBD1	TRBV7-2	15	TRBJ1-2	CASSLGRDRGNGYTF	TGTGCCAGCAGCTTAGGCCGGGACAGGGGCAATGGCTACACCTTC
TRBD2	TRBV14	19	TRBJ2-7	CASSQEWYRGLAGYYEQYF	TGTGCCAGCAGCCAAGAGTGGTATCGTGGACTAGCGGGTTACTACGAGCAGTACTTC
.	TRBV5-6	13	TRBJ1-1	CASSLDTYTEAFF	TGTGCCAGCAGCCTGGACACCTACACTGAAGCTTTCTTT
.	TRBV11-3	18	TRBJ2-7	CASSPPPLDSDNSYEQYF	TGTGCCAGCAGCCCTCCCCCCCTTGACAGCGATAACTCCTACGAGCAGTACTTC
.	TRBV4-2	17	TRBJ2-6	CASSPRGTLSGANVLTF	TGTGCCAGCAGCCCCAGGGGAACACTCTCTGGGGCCAACGTCCTGACTTTC
.	TRBV6-2/TRBV6-3	13	TRBJ2-7	CASSYSSWSEQYF	TGTGCCAGCAGTTACTCGAGTTGGAGCGAGCAGTACTTC
.	TRBV4-2	15	TRBJ1-1	CASSQFRGSGTEAFF	TGTGCCAGCAGCCAGTTCAGGGGTTCGGGCACTGAAGCTTTCTTT
.	TRBV7-9	15	TRBJ2-7	CASSSRTSSSYEQYF	TGTGCCAGCAGCTCCCGGACATCGAGCTCCTACGAGCAGTACTTC
TRBD1	TRBV3-1/TRBV3-2	18	TRBJ2-3	CASSTRHGQGDGTDTQYF	TGTGCCAGCAGCACGCGACACGGACAGGGGGATGGCACAGATACGCAGTATTTT
TRBD1	TRBV27	16	TRBJ2-7	CASSLLGQGARYEQYF	TGTGCCAGCAGTTTATTGGGTCAGGGGGCTAGATACGAGCAGTACTTC
.	TRBV7-2	17	TRBJ1-6	CASSLAPGGYKDSPLHF	TGTGCCAGCAGCTTAGCCCCGGGAGGGTACAAGGATTCACCCCTCCACTTT
.	TRBV19	12	TRBJ1-1	CASKQGLTEAFF	TGTGCCAGTAAACAGGGCCTCACTGAAGCTTTCTTT
.	TRBV12-3/TRBV12-4	13	TRBJ1-4	CASSFFQGEKLFF	TGTGCCAGCAGTTTTTTCCAGGGCGAAAAACTGTTTTTT
.	TRBV7-8	13	TRBJ2-7	CASSWGQGYEQYF	TGTGCCAGCAGCTGGGGGCAGGGGTACGAGCAGTACTTC
TRBD2	TRBV4-3	18	TRBJ2-1	CASSQEFKTSGSYNEQFF	TGCGCCAGCAGCCAAGAATTTAAGACTAGCGGGAGCTACAATGAGCAGTTCTTC
TRBD1	TRBV5-4	15	TRBJ2-7	CASSPDRRTGDEQYF	TGTGCCAGCAGCCCCGATCGTAGGACAGGGGACGAGCAGTACTTC
.	TRBV28	15	TRBJ1-5	CASSLVVGDNQPQHF	TGTGCCAGCAGTTTAGTTGTAGGGGACAATCAGCCCCAGCATTTT
.	TRBV27	14	TRBJ1-5	CASSAGQTNQPQHF	TGTGCCAGCAGTGCTGGACAGACTAATCAGCCCCAGCATTTT
.	TRBV5-1	16	TRBJ1-3	CASSPGGGESGNTIYF	TGCGCCAGCAGCCCGGGCGGGGGGGAATCTGGAAACACCATATATTTT